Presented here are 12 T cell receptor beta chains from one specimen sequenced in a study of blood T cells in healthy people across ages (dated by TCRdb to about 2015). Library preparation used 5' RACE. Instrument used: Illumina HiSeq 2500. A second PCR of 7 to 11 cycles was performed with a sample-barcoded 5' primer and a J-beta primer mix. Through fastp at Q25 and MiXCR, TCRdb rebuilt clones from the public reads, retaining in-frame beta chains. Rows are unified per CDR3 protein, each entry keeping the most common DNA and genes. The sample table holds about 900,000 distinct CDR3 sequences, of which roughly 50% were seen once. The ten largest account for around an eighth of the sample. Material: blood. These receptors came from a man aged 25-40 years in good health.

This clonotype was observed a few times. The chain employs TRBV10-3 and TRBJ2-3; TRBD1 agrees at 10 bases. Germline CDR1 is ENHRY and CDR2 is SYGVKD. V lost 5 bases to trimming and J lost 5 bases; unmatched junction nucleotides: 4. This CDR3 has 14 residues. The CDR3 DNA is TGTGCCATCAGTTCCGACAGGGGGCGAGATACGCAGTATTTT. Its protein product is CAISSDRGRDTQYF.

CDR3 region: CASSLSAVLGNEQFF. As DNA, the CDR3 is TGTGCCAGCAGTTTATCTGCCGTCTTGGGCAATGAGCAGTTCTTC. The chain couples TRBV27 to TRBJ2-1; D call uncertain. The CDR3 covers 15 residues. The germline gives CDR1 MNHEY, CDR2 SMNVEV (reference sequence). V lost 0 bases and J 6 bases, leaving 12 bases between the germline ends.

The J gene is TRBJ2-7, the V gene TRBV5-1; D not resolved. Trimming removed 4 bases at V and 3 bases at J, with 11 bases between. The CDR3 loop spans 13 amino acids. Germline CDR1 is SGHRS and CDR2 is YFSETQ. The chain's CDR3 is CASSIKGNYEQYF. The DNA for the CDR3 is TGCGCCAGCAGCATAAAAGGGAACTACGAGCAGTACTTC. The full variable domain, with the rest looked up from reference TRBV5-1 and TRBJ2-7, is KAGVTQTPRYLIKTRGQQVTLSCSPISGHRSVSWYQQTPGQGLQFLFEYFSETQRNKGNFPGRFSGRQFSNSRSEMNVSTLELGDSALYLCASSIKGNYEQYFGPGTRLTVT.

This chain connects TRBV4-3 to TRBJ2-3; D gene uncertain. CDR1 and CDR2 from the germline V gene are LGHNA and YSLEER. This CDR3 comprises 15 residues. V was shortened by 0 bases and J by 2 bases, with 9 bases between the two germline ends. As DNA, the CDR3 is TGCGCCAGCAGCCAAGATCGAGAGACCACAGATACGCAGTATTTT. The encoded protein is CASSQDRETTDTQYF.

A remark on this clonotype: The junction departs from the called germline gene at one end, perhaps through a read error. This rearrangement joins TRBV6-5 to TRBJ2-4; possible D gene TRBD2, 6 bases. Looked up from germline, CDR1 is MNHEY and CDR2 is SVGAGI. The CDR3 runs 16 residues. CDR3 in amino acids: CAGSYSNAVGGNIQYF. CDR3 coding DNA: TGTGCCGGCAGTTACTCGAACGCCGTGGGGGGAAACATTCAGTACTTC.

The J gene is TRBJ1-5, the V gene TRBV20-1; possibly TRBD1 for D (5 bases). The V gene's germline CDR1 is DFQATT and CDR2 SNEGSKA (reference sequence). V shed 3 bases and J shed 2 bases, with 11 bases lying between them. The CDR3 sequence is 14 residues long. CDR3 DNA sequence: TGCAGTGCTAGCGGGGGAAACGGCAATCAGCCCCAGCATTTT. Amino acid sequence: CSASGGNGNQPQHF.

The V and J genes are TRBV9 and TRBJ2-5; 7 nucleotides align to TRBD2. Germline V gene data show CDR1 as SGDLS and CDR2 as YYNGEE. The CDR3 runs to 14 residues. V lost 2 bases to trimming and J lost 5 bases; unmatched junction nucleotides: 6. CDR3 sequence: CASSVTYGGETQYF. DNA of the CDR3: TGTGCCAGCAGCGTGACCTACGGGGGGGAGACCCAGTACTTC.

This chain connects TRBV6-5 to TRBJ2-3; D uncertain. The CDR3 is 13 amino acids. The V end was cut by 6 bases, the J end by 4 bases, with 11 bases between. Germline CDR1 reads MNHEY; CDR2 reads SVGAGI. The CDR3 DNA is TGTGCCAGCAGCGACGGAAGTCCAGATACGCAGTATTTT. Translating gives CASSDGSPDTQYF.

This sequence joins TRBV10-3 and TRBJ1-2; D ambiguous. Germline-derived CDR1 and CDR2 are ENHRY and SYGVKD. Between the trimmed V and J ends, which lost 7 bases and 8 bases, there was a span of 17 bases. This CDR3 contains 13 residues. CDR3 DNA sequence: TGTGCCATCAATACCCACCCTGGGAACGGCTACACCTTC. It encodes CAINTHPGNGYTF.

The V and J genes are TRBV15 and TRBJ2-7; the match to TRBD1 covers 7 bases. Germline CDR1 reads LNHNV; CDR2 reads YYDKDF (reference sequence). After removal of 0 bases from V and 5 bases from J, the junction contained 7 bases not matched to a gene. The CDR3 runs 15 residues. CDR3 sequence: CATSREAGGNNEQYF. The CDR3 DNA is TGTGCCACCAGCAGAGAGGCAGGGGGAAATAACGAGCAGTACTTC.

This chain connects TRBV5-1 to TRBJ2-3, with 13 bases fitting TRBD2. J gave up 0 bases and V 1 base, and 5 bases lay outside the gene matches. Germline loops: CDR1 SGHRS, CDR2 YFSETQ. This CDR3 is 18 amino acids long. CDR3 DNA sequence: TGCGCCAGCAGCTTGACTAGCGGGGGGGCGAGAAGCACAGATACGCAGTATTTT. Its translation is CASSLTSGGARSTDTQYF.

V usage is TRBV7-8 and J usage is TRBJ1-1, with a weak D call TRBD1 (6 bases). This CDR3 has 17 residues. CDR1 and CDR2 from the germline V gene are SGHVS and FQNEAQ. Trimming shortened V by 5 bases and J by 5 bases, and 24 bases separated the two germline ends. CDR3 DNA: TGTGCCAGCAGCCCGAGTGGGGGGGCCAAGAGGAGGACTGAAGCTTTCTTT. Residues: CASSPSGGAKRRTEAFF.